The T cell receptor beta chain described here comes from a study of Ad26.COV2.S vaccination and SARS-CoV-2 variants. TCRdb's copy holds only in-frame clones and misses some; the assay was immunoSEQ multiplex PCR. The sample has 300,000 to 350,000 clones, around 89% seen once. Treatment defined: some 20 received Ad26.COV2.S at low or high dose, single or two shots; roughly five received placebo; per-sample allocation not given. Specimens were obtained on day 63 following the first vaccine or placebo injection. Trimming stripped 5 bases from V and 0 bases from J, with 11 bases between. The CDR3 consists of 14 residues. Germline CDR1 and CDR2: SNHLY and FYNNEI.

The genes are TRBV2 and TRBJ2-7; D call uncertain. Sequenced here: peripheral blood, sampled in a trial of Ad26.COV2.S vaccine versus placebo. The source is a person aged 18 to 59 who received the Ad26.COV2.S COVID-19 vaccine or a placebo. The CDR3 is CASSPRTSSYEQYF. CDR3 DNA sequence: TGTGCCAGCAGTCCCAGGACGAGCTCCTACGAGCAGTACTTC.